The sample holds a few counts of the clone carrying this T cell receptor beta chain. The antigen is undetermined. The V and J ends lost 6 bases and 4 bases respectively, with 11 bases between them. CDR1 and CDR2 from the germline V gene are KGHDR and SFDVKD. The CDR3 is made up of 13 amino acids. MiXCR was run by TCRdb on the RT-PCR reads, yielding one entry per CDR3 protein. The sample carries approximately 520,000 distinct CDR3 sequences, 16% recorded once. This record comes from a study of response to subunit inactivated influenza vaccine. Findings and limits, study-wide: The authors suggested that every seasonal influenza vaccination recruits few new T cells.

The chain carries TRBV24-1 and TRBJ1-1; D is unclear. Material: CD4+ T cells sorted from PBMCs, obtained about 23 months after vaccination. The clonotype was recovered from a man between 50 and 75 years old who received an inactivated influenza vaccine. The DNA of the CDR3 is TGTGCCACCAGTTTGGGTGGGAGCACTGAAGCTTTCTTT. Translating gives CATSLGGSTEAFF.